This TCR beta chain comes out of a study of blood T cell repertoires in COVID-19. The wider study: Researchers got acute and convalescent COVID-19 samples from the United States, Italy and Spain. The cDNA or gDNA used as material had been derived from T cells, B-cell-depleted T cells, or PBMCs.

Original processing notes: Reference gene primer amplification yielded estimated nucleated cell counts. Data came from immunoSEQ multiplex PCR; TCRdb stores just in-frame clones and leaves some out. The D gene and trimming were derived from the DNA, and the V and J assignments and clone size from that table. The sample has about 88,000 clones, about 85% seen once. This CDR3 is 15 amino acids long. The germline gives CDR1 SGHDT, CDR2 YYEEEE. Trimming removed 2 bases at V and 4 bases at J, with 15 bases between. The sequenced sample consisted of peripheral blood. The rearrangement links TRBV5-6 to TRBJ1-1, with D hard to call. This clonotype was sampled from a male donor with acute or convalescent COVID-19. Here the CDR3 DNA reads TGTGCCAGCAGCTTCACGGGATCCTCGGCCACTGAAGCTTTCTTT. Translating gives CASSFTGSSATEAFF.